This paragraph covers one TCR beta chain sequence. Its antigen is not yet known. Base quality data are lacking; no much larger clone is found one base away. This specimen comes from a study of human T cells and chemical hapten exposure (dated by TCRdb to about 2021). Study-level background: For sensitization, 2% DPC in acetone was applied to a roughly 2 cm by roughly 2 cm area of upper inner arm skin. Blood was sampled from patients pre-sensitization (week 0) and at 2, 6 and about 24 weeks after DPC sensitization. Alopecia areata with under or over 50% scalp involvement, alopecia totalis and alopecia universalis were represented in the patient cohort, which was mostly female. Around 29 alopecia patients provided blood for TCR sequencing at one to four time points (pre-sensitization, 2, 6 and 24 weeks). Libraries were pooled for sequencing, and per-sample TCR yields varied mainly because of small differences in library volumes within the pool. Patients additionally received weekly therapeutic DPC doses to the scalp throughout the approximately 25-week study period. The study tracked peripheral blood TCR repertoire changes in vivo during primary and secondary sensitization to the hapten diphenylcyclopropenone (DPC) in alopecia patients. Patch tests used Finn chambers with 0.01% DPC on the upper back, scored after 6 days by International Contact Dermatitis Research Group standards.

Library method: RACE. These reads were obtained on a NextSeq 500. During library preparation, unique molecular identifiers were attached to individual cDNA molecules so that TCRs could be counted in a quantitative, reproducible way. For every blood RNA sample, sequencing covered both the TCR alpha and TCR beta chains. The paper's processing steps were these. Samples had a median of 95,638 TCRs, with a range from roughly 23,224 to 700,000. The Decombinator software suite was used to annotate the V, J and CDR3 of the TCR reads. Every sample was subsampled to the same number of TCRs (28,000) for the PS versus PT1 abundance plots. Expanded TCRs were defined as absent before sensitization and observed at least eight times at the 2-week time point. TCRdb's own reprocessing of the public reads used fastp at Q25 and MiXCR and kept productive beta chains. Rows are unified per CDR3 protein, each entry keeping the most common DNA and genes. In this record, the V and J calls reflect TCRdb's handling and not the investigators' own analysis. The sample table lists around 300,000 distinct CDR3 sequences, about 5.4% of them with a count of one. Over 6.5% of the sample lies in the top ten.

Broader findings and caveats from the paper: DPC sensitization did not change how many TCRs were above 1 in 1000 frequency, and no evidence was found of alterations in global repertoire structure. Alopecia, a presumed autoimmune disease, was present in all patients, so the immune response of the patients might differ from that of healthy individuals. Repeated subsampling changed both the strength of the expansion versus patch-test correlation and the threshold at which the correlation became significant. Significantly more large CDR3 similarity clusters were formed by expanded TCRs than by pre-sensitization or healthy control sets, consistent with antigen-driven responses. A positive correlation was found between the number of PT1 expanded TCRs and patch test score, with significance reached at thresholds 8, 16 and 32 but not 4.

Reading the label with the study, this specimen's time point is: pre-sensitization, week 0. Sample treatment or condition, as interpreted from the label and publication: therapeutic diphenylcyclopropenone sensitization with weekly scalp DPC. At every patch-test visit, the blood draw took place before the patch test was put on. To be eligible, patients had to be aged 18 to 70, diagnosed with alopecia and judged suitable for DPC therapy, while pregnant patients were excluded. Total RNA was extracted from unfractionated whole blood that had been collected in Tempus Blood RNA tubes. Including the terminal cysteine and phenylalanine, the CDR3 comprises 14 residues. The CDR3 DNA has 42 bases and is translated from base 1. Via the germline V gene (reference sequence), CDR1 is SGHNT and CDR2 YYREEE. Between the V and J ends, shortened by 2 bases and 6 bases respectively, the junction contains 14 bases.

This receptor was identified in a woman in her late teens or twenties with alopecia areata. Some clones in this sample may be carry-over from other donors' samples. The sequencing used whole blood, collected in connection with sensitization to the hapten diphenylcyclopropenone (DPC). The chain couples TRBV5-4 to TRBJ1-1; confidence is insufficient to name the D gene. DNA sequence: TGTGCCAGCAGCTTTAAGGACCCAGTGGCTGAAGCTTTCTTT. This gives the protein CASSFKDPVAEAFF.